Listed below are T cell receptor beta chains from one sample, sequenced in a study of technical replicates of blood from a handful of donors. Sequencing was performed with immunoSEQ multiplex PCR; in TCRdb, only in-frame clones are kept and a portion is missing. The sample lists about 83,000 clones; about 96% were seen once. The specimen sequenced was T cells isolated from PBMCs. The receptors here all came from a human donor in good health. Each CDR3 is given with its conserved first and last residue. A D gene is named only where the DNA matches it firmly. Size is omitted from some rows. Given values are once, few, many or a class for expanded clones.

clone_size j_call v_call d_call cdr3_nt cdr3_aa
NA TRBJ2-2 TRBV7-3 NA TGTGCCAGCAGCCCCACCGGGGCGAACACCGGGGAGCTGTTTTTT CASSPTGANTGELFF
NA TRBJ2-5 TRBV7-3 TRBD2 TGTGCCAGCAGCCGGGTGGGAGGGGAGACCCAGTACTTC CASSRVGGETQYF
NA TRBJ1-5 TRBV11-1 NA TGTGCCAGCAGCTTAGCGGCGGGTCAGCCCCAGCATTTT CASSLAAGQPQHF
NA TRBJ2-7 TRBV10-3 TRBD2 TGTGCCATCAGTAATAGCGGGAGGCGCTACGAGCAGTACTTC CAISNSGRRYEQYF
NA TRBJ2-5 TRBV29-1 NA TGCAGCGCTTCCCAATTCCCGGACTCTACCTCCGTGGCCCAGTACTTC CSASQFPDSTSVAQYF
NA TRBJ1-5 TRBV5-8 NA TGTGCCAGCAGCTTGGAGGGAGGGTATCAGCCCCAGCATTTT CASSLEGGYQPQHF
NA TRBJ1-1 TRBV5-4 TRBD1 TGTGCCAGCAGCTACTGGACAGGGGATTACACTGAAGCTTTCTTT CASSYWTGDYTEAFF
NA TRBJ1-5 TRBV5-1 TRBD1 TGCGCCAGCAGCTTGGACGGGACAGGGGGCGATCAGCCCCAGCATTTT CASSLDGTGGDQPQHF
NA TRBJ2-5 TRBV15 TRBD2 TGTGCCACCAGCCTTGGGACTAGCGAAGAGACCCAGTACTTC CATSLGTSEETQYF
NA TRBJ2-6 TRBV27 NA TGTGCCAGCAGGCCCGGGTCTGGGGCCAACGTCCTGACTTTC CASRPGSGANVLTF
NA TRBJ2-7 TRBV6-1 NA TGTGCCAGCTGCTACAGGGCAGGCTACGAGCAGTACTTC CASCYRAGYEQYF
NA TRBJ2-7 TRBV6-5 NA TGTGCCAGCAGTTACCCGGGACATGACTACGAGCAGTACTTC CASSYPGHDYEQYF
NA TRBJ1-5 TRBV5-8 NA TGTGCCAGCACCCCAAGACAGTCTTATAGCAATCAGCCCCAGCATTTT CASTPRQSYSNQPQHF
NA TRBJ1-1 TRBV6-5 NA TGTGCCAGCAGTTACGGGCAGAGTACTGAAGCTTTCTTT CASSYGQSTEAFF
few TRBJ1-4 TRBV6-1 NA TGTGCCAGCAGTGAAGCGCTTCAGGGTTGGGAAAAACTGTTTTTT CASSEALQGWEKLFF
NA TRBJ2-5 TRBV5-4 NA TGTGCCAGCAGCTTGGACATACAAGAGACCCAGTACTTC CASSLDIQETQYF
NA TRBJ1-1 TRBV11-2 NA TGTGCCAGCAGCTTAGGGCGCGGGAGCCCTGAAGCTTTCTTT CASSLGRGSPEAFF
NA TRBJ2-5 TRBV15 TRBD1 TGTGCCACCAGCAGAGATCCCCGACAGGGTGCGACCCAGTACTTC CATSRDPRQGATQYF
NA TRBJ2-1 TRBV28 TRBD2 TGTGCCAGCAGTTTCCCCGGACTAGCTGGTAATGAGCAGTTCTTC CASSFPGLAGNEQFF
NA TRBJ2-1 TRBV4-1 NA TGCGCCAGCAGCCAAGAGGGGTGGAGCCGGGGGGAGCAGTTCTTC CASSQEGWSRGEQFF
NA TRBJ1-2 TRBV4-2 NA TGTGCCAGCAGCCAAGAGGGGGCGCCAGGGTATGGCTACACCTTC CASSQEGAPGYGYTF
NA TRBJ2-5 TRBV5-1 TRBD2 TGCGCCAGCAGCTTGGCTAGCGGCACCCAAGAGACCCAGTACTTC CASSLASGTQETQYF